The next 19 T cell receptor beta chains were all read from a single sample in a study of cytomegalovirus exposure and HLA in healthy donors. The primer mix had 60 Vbeta and 13 Jbeta primers. Sequencing was performed with immunoSEQ multiplex PCR; in TCRdb, only in-frame clones are kept and a portion is missing. This table holds some 98,000 clones, around 10% found once. The specimen sequenced was PBMCs. Receptor source: a man between 50 and 59 years old in good health and CMV-seropositive.

J is TRBJ1-4 and V is TRBV7-9; 8 bases agree with TRBD1. The CDR3 has 14 amino acids. Trimming took 5 bases from V and 8 from J; bases not matched to a gene: 7. Germline CDR1 is SEHNR and CDR2 is FQNEAQ (reference sequence). CDR3 coding DNA: TGTGCCAGCAGCCCGGACAGGGTTGAAGAAAAACTGTTTTTT. This sequence encodes CASSPDRVEEKLFF.

In its sample, this clone was seen a few times. The rearrangement joins TRBV7-2 to TRBJ2-1; no firm D call. CDR3 length equals 13 residues. The germline gives CDR1 SGHTA, CDR2 FQGNSA. Trimming shortened V by 3 bases and J by 6 bases, and 9 bases separated the two germline ends. CDR3 amino acids: CASSFSGSNEQFF. CDR3 sequence (DNA): TGTGCCAGCAGCTTCTCGGGTTCCAATGAGCAGTTCTTC.

The J gene is TRBJ1-2, the V gene TRBV7-9, with 9 bases lining up with TRBD1. The junction had 13 bases not matched to a gene; V was cut back by 5 bases and J by 0 bases. Per germline, CDR1 SEHNR and CDR2 FQNEAQ (reference sequence). The CDR3 length is 18 residues. CDR3 nucleotide sequence: TGTGCCAGCAGCCCCTTTACCCCGGGACAGGGCTCTAACTATGGCTACACCTTC. Translation gives CASSPFTPGQGSNYGYTF.

This sequence joins TRBV7-3 and TRBJ1-5, with no clear D. Germline V lookup: CDR1 SGHTA, CDR2 FQGTGA. Trimming left V 2 bases short and J 6 bases short, with 11 bases between. The CDR3 totals 14 residues. CDR3 residues: CASSLFAGSQPQHF. The CDR3 DNA sequence: TGTGCCAGCAGCTTATTCGCGGGAAGTCAGCCCCAGCATTTT.

Concerning this clone: This likely comes from a read error, as the CDR3 has no conserved phenylalanine or tryptophan at its end. This sequence joins TRBV5-1 and TRBJ1-5; 7 nucleotides agree with TRBD1. Germline loops: CDR1 SGHRS, CDR2 YFSETQ. The CDR3 runs to 14 residues. Unmatched junction bases numbered 8, after V lost 5 bases and J lost 6 bases. The CDR3 region has the DNA TGCGCCAGCAGTACAGGGGAAGGGAGTCAGCCCCAGCATGTT. This sequence encodes CASSTGEGSQPQHV.

The rearrangement links TRBV19 to TRBJ1-5, with TRBD1 matching over 8 bases. V dropped 6 bases and J dropped 7; count of bases not matched to a gene: 14. Germline V CDR1 and CDR2: LNHDA, SQIVND (reference sequence). The CDR3 extends over 16 amino acids. The CDR3 DNA reads as TGTGCCAGTAGCTATTGGGGCGGACAGGGTGGGCAGCCCCAGCATTTT. Protein: CASSYWGGQGGQPQHF.

The rearrangement uses TRBV27 and TRBJ2-1, with D possibly TRBD2 on 5 matching bases. The CDR3 has 15 amino acids. Per the germline V gene, CDR1 is MNHEY and CDR2 is SMNVEV (reference sequence). Trimming pared 5 bases from V and 3 bases from J, leaving 14 bases between. The CDR3 DNA is TGTGCCAGCAGTCCTCTTTGGGGAGACTACAATGAGCAGTTCTTC. Translated: CASSPLWGDYNEQFF.

Only a few counts were recorded for this clone. V gene TRBV27 combines with J gene TRBJ2-2, with D perhaps matching TRBD1 (6 bases). CDR1 is MNHEY, CDR2 SMNVEV, per germline (reference sequence). Trimming shortened V by 6 bases and J by 3 bases, and 14 bases separated the two germline ends. This CDR3 region has 15 residues. This chain's CDR3 is CASSQDRRDTGELFF. CDR3 coding DNA: TGTGCCAGCAGCCAAGACAGGCGAGACACCGGGGAGCTGTTTTTT.

The chain couples TRBV6-1 to TRBJ2-7; 7 nucleotides align to TRBD2. CDR3 length: 16 residues. Germline CDR1 is MNHNS and CDR2 is SASEGT. V was pared by 1 base and J by 5 bases, with 11 bases of the junction left unmatched. As DNA, the CDR3 is TGTGCCAGCAGTGAAGGAGTCGGGCGGGAGCGGGACGAGCAGTACTTC. Amino acid sequence: CASSEGVGRERDEQYF.

CDR3 DNA: TGTGCCAGTAGTCCTCAGTATCAGCCCCAGCATTTT. Amino acid sequence: CASSPQYQPQHF. This chain links TRBV19 with TRBJ1-5, with no clear D. Germline CDR1 is LNHDA and CDR2 is SQIVND (reference sequence). Trimming stripped 5 bases from V and 5 bases from J, with 7 bases between. The CDR3 covers 12 residues.

The table lists this clone with a few counts. A read error may produce the germline difference seen at one junction end. This chain joins TRBV5-6 and TRBJ2-5; D gene unclear. CDR3 size: 11 residues. The germline V gene has CDR1 SGHDT and CDR2 YYEEEE. Here the CDR3 reads CASSLQPYINF. DNA for the CDR3: TGTGCCAGCAGCTTGCAACCCTATATAAACTTC.

CDR3 protein: CSVVSSLGLIYNEQFF. The CDR3 DNA is TGCAGCGTTGTATCATCGCTGGGGCTAATCTACAATGAGCAGTTCTTC. The V and J genes are TRBV29-1 and TRBJ2-1; perhaps TRBD1 as D (5 bases). The V and J ends lost 4 bases and 3 bases respectively, with 19 bases between them. CDR3 length equals 16 residues. Germline V lookup: CDR1 SQVTM, CDR2 ANQGSEA.

J is TRBJ2-7 and V is TRBV7-9, with D perhaps TRBD1 (6 bases). There are 16 residues in the CDR3. Germline-derived CDR1 and CDR2 are SEHNR and FQNEAQ (reference sequence). Deletions cut 0 bases from V and 0 bases from J, with 12 bases between. The CDR3 region has the DNA TGTGCCAGCAGCTTAGCGGTGGGGACACCCTCCTACGAGCAGTACTTC. Residues: CASSLAVGTPSYEQYF.

This chain joins TRBV7-3 and TRBJ2-1, with a tentative D call TRBD2 (5 bases). V was cut by 4 bases and J by 4 bases, with 11 bases left in between. The germline CDR1 and CDR2 sequences are SGHTA and FQGTGA. This CDR3 spans 14 amino acids. The CDR3 loop reads CASSSDGDYNEQFF. The CDR3 nucleotides read TGTGCCAGCAGCTCAGACGGGGATTACAATGAGCAGTTCTTC.

The V gene is TRBV28, the J gene TRBJ1-4; D not certain. The CDR3 is 15 residues long. Between the trimmed V and J ends, which lost 6 bases and 0 bases, there was a span of 11 bases. Germline CDR1 is MDHEN and CDR2 is SYDVKM. The CDR3 region is CASRDGLATNEKLFF. CDR3 DNA sequence: TGTGCCAGCAGGGACGGACTTGCAACTAATGAAAAACTGTTTTTT.

This clone was seen a handful of times. The rearrangement links TRBV29-1 to TRBJ2-3, with 7 bases fitting TRBD2. The CDR3 has 14 residues. Trimming at V came to 4 bases and at J to 6 bases, leaving 10 bases not matched to a gene. Germline V gene data show CDR1 as SQVTM and CDR2 as ANQGSEA. The CDR3 sequence is CSVGGGPRADTQYF. CDR3 in DNA: TGCAGCGTTGGGGGAGGGCCGCGCGCGGATACGCAGTATTTT.

This clone was observed many times. The chain links TRBV15 to TRBJ1-4; no clear D gene. V lost 1 base and J 6 bases, leaving 18 bases between the germline ends. Germline values: CDR1 LNHNV, CDR2 YYDKDF (reference sequence). The CDR3 has 17 amino acids. As DNA, the CDR3 is TGTGCCACCAGCAGAGGACAAGCCAGTTTGGAAGATGAAAAACTGTTTTTT. Its translation is CATSRGQASLEDEKLFF. Full variable domain (outside the CDR3, taken from reference TRBV15 and TRBJ1-4): DAMVIQNPRYQVTQFGKPVTLSCSQTLNHNVMYWYQQKSSQAPKLLFHYYDKDFNNEADTPDNFQSRRPNTSFCFLDIRSPGLGDTAMYLCATSRGQASLEDEKLFFGSGTQLSVL.

The table lists this clone with a few counts. This chain connects TRBV5-4 to TRBJ1-2, with no clear D. The CDR3 loop spans 13 amino acids. CDR1 is SGHNT and CDR2 is YYREEE in the germline V gene (reference sequence). Trimming stripped 5 bases from V and 4 bases from J, with 12 bases between. The chain's CDR3 is CASRQRRGYGYTF. The CDR3 bases are TGTGCCAGCAGACAGCGGCGGGGCTATGGCTACACCTTC.

The chain is built from TRBV5-1 and TRBJ2-3; TRBD2 matches at 12 bases. The CDR3 totals 15 residues. Germline V gives CDR1 SGHRS, CDR2 YFSETQ. Losses at the gene ends were 8 bases for V and 3 bases for J; bases not matched to a gene: 7. In DNA form, the CDR3 reads TGCGCCAGTCGACTAGCGGGAGTTGGGACAGATACGCAGTATTTT. Amino acids: CASRLAGVGTDTQYF.